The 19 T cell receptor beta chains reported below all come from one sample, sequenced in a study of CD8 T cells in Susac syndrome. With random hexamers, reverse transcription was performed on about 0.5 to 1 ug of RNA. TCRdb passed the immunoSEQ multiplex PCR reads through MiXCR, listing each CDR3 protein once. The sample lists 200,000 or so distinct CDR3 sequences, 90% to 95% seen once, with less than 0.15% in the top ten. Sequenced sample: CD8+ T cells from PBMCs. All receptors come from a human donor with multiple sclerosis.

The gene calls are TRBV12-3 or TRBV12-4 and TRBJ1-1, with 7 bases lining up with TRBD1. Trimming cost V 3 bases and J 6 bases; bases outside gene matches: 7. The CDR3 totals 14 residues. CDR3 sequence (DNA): TGTGCCAGCAGTTTTAATGTCCAGGGGGCTGAAGCTTTCTTT. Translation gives CASSFNVQGAEAFF.

The CDR3 DNA follows: TGTGCCAGCAGCTTAGGTGTCGGGAGGGCCTCCTACGAGCAGTACTTC. Amino acid sequence: CASSLGVGRASYEQYF. The chain uses TRBV7-2 and TRBJ2-7; TRBD2 matches 8 bases. CDR1 is SGHTA and CDR2 is FQGNSA in the germline V gene. With V trimmed by 1 base and J by 0 bases, 5 bases remained unmatched. The length of the CDR3 is 16 residues.

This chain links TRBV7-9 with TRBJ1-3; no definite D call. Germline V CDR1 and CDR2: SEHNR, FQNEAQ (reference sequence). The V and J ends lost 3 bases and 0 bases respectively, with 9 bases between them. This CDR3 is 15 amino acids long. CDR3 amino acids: CASSLGRHSGNTIYF. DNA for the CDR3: TGTGCCAGCAGCTTGGGGAGGCACTCTGGAAACACCATATATTTT.

CDR3 coding DNA: TGTGCCGCTCTGACAGACTATGGCTACACCTTC. It is translated as CAALTDYGYTF. The chain couples TRBV19 to TRBJ1-2, with D possibly being TRBD1 (5 bases). Germline V gene data show CDR1 as LNHDA and CDR2 as SQIVND (reference sequence). The CDR3 length is 11 residues. The V and J ends lost 11 bases and 3 bases respectively, with 10 bases between them. Based on the CDR3 plus reference TRBV19 and TRBJ1-2, the full variable domain is DGGITQSPKYLFRKEGQNVTLSCEQNLNHDAMYWYRQDPGQGLRLIYYSQIVNDFQKGDIAEGYSVSREKKESFPLTVTSAQKNPTAFYLCAALTDYGYTFGSGTRLTVV.

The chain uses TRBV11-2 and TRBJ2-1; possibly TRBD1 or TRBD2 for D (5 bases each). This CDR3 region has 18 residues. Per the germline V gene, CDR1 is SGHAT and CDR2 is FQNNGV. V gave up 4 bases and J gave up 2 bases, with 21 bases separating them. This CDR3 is CASSSGVRYRGAYNEQFF. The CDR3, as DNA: TGTGCCAGCAGCTCTGGGGTTCGGTACCGAGGGGCCTACAATGAGCAGTTCTTC. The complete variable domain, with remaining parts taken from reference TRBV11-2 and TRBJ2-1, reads EAGVAQSPRYKIIEKRQSVAFWCNPISGHATLYWYQQILGQGPKLLIQFQNNGVVDDSQLPKDRFSAERLKGVDSTLKIQPAKLEDSAVYLCASSSGVRYRGAYNEQFFGPGTRLTVL.

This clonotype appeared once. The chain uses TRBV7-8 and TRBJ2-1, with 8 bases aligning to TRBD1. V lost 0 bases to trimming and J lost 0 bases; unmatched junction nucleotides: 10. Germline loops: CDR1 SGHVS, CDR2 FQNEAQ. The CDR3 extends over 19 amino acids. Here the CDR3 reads CASSLAHRRDRSSYNEQFF. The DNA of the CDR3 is TGTGCCAGCAGCTTAGCGCATCGGCGGGACAGGAGCTCCTACAATGAGCAGTTCTTC.

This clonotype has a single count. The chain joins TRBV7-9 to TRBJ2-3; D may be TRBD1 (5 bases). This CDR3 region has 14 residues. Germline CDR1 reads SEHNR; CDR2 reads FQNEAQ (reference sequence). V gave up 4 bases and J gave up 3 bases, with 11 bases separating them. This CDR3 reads CASSSDIRTDTQYF. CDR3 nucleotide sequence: TGTGCCAGCAGCTCGGACATACGAACAGATACGCAGTATTTT.

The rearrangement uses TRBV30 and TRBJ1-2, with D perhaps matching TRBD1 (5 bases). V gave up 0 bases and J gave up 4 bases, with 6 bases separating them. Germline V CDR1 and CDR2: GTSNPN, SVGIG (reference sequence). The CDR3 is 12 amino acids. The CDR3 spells CAWSVGTYGYTF. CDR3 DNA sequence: TGTGCCTGGAGTGTGGGGACCTATGGCTACACCTTC.

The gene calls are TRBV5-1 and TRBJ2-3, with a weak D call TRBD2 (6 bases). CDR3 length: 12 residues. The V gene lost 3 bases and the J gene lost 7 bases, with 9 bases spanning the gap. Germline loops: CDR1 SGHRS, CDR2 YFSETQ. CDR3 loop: CASSSGLNTQYF. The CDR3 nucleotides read TGCGCCAGCAGCTCGGGACTGAATACGCAGTATTTT.

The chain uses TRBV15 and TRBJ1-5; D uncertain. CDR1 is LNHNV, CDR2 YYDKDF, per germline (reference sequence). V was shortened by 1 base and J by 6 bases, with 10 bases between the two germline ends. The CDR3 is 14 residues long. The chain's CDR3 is CATSRGPVGQPQHF. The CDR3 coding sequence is TGTGCCACCAGCAGAGGCCCGGTAGGTCAGCCCCAGCATTTT.

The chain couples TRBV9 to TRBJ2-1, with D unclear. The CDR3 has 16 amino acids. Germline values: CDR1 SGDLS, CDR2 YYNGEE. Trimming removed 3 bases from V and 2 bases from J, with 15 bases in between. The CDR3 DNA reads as TGTGCCAGCAGCGATTCGGCCGGGCACCCCTACAATGAGCAGTTCTTC. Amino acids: CASSDSAGHPYNEQFF.

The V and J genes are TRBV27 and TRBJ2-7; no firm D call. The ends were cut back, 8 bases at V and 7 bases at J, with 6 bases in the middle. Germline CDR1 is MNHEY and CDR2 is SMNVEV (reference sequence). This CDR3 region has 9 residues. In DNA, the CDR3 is TGTGCCAGCGGACGGGAGCAGTACTTC. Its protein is CASGREQYF.

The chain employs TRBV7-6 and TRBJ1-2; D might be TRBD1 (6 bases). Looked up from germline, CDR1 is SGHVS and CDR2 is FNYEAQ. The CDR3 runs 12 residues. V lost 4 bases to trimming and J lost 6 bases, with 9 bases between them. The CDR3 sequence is CASSSSGDGYTF. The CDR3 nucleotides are TGTGCCAGCAGCTCTTCAGGGGATGGCTACACCTTC.

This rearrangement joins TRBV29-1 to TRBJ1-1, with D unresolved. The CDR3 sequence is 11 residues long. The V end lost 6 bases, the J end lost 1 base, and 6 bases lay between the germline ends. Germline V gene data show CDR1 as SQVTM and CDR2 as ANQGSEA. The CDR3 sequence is CSVPANTEAFF. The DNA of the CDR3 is TGCAGCGTCCCAGCGAACACTGAAGCTTTCTTT.

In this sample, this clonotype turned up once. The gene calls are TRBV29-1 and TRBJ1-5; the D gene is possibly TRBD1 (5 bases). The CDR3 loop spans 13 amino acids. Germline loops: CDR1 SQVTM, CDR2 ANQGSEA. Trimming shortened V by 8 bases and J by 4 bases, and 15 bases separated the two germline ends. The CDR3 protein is CSFSLGENQPQHF. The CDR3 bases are TGCAGCTTCTCCTTGGGGGAGAATCAGCCCCAGCATTTT.

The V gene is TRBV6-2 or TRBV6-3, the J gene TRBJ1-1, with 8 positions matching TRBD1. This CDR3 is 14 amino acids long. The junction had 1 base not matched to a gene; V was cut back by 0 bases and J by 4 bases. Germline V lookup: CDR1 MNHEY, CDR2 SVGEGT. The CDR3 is CASSYSTGGTEAFF. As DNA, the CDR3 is TGTGCCAGCAGTTACTCCACAGGGGGCACTGAAGCTTTCTTT.

The CDR3 nucleotides are TGTGCCTGGAGTGGTACACGGCGGGGGGTCTCGGAATACATTCAGTACTTC. Its protein is CAWSGTRRGVSEYIQYF. V is TRBV30 and J is TRBJ2-4; 8 bases fit TRBD2. V lost 1 base and J lost 8; bases outside the gene matches: 16. Germline CDR1 and CDR2: GTSNPN and SVGIG (reference sequence). The CDR3 has 17 residues.

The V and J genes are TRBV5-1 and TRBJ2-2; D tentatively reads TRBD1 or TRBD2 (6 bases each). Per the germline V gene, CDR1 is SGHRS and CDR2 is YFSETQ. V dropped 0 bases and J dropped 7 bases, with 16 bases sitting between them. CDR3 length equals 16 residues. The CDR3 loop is CASSLVLGGLIGELFF. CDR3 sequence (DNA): TGCGCCAGCAGCTTGGTACTGGGGGGCCTTATCGGGGAGCTGTTTTTT.

In DNA, the CDR3 is TGTGCCAGCAGCTCCAGTCCCGGGAGCCTCTACAATGAGCAGTTCTTC. This translates into CASSSSPGSLYNEQFF. The V call is TRBV5-6, the J call TRBJ2-1; the D gene is possibly TRBD2 (6 bases). CDR1 and CDR2 (germline): SGHDT, YYEEEE. The CDR3 has 16 amino acids. V gave up 3 bases and J gave up 3 bases, with 16 bases separating them.